Listed here is a single TCR beta chain. The sample comes from a study of T cell repertoires in cytomegalovirus infection. TCRdb reanalysed the reads using MiXCR and keeps one entry per CDR3 protein. Among around 290,000 distinct CDR3 sequences listed, under 30% were seen once. The sample consisted of PBMCs. The receptor's source is a human donor in good health (CMV status not recorded). Some clones in this sample may be carry-over from other donors' samples.

The CDR3 region is CASSESTGTEAFF. Here the CDR3 DNA reads TGCGCCAGCAGTGAGTCGACTGGCACTGAAGCTTTCTTT. The chain uses TRBV10-1 and TRBJ1-1, with D unclear. The CDR3 runs 13 residues. V dropped 0 bases and J dropped 4 bases, with 6 bases sitting between them. CDR1 is WNHNN and CDR2 is SYGVQD in the germline V gene (reference sequence).